The 10 T cell receptor beta chains below come from one sample, sequenced in a study of PD-1 blockade in classical Hodgkin lymphoma (TCRdb year 2020). In the paper's terms, the time point label means: cycle 1 day 1 (C1D1), immediately before nivolumab initiation. Every trial patient had relapsed after autologous stem cell transplantation, and cohorts A, B and C differed in prior brentuximab vedotin exposure. Library prep was done by the immunoSEQ multiplex PCR assay. Entries here come from immuneACCESS through TCRdb and include only in-frame sequences with V and J called. Some clones fail to appear in such tables; in the studies checked, an unresolved V gene covers under half of the shortfall, and the cause of the remainder is unknown. The sample table records around 65,000 clones; around 88% of these occur just once. Jointly, the top ten make up around 12% of the sample. Sample: peripheral blood mononuclear cells (PBMCs), taken at baseline. These receptors were taken from a human donor with classical Hodgkin lymphoma.

The chain employs TRBV6-5 and TRBJ2-2; 8 bases match TRBD1. The CDR3 length is 15 residues. Germline V lookup: CDR1 MNHEY, CDR2 SVGAGI. V shed 0 bases and J 10 bases; nucleotides not matched to a gene: 7. This chain's CDR3 is CASSYSGQGLSELFF. In DNA, the CDR3 is TGTGCCAGCAGTTACTCCGGACAGGGATTATCGGAGCTGTTTTTT.

V gene TRBV7-9 combines with J gene TRBJ2-1; 9 bases match TRBD2. V shed 3 bases and J 7 bases; nucleotides not matched to a gene: 13. In germline, CDR1 is SEHNR, CDR2 FQNEAQ (reference sequence). This CDR3 contains 17 residues. CDR3 in DNA: TGTGCCAGCAGCTTGTTCTTAGCGGGGGCCCTGGGGAATGAGCAGTTCTTC. Encoded protein: CASSLFLAGALGNEQFF. Full variable domain (outside the CDR3, taken from reference TRBV7-9 and TRBJ2-1): DTGVSQNPRHKITKRGQNVTFRCDPISEHNRLYWYRQTLGQGPEFLTYFQNEAQLEKSRLLSDRFSAERPKGSFSTLEIQRTEQGDSAMYLCASSLFLAGALGNEQFFGPGTRLTVL.

The chain combines TRBV25-1 with TRBJ2-7; TRBD1 aligns across 9 bases. V gave up 0 bases and J gave up 6 bases; unmatched junction bases: 9. Per germline, CDR1 MGHDK and CDR2 SYGVNS. The CDR3 is made up of 16 amino acids. CDR3 in amino acids: CASSEYSGTGWAEQYF. The CDR3 coding sequence is TGTGCCAGCAGTGAATATTCAGGGACAGGGTGGGCCGAGCAGTACTTC.

The V gene is TRBV13, the J gene TRBJ1-1, with unresolved D. Between the trimmed V and J ends, which lost 5 bases and 1 base, there was a span of 14 bases. Germline lookup yields CDR1 PRHDT and CDR2 FYEKMQ (reference sequence). The length of the CDR3 is 15 residues. The CDR3 DNA follows: TGTGCCAGCAGCACTACCCGTTGGGGGAACACTGAAGCTTTCTTT. Amino acid sequence: CASSTTRWGNTEAFF.

As for this clone: At one of its ends the junction is not consistent with the germline gene, which may arise from a read error. V usage is TRBV6-5 and J usage is TRBJ2-7; 7 positions agree with TRBD1. The CDR3 covers 13 residues. Looked up from germline, CDR1 is MNHEY and CDR2 is SVGAGI. The CDR3 is CTSSYSGGYEQYF. In DNA, the CDR3 is TGTACCAGCAGTTACTCAGGGGGCTACGAGCAGTACTTC.

The chain joins TRBV6-5 to TRBJ2-3; D perhaps matches TRBD2 (5 bases). The V end lost 6 bases, the J end lost 2 bases, and 18 bases lay between the germline ends. CDR1 is MNHEY and CDR2 is SVGAGI in the germline V gene. There are 16 residues in the CDR3. As DNA, the CDR3 is TGTGCCAGCAGCTACCGGGGTTTTAAGCCCACAGATACGCAGTATTTT. As protein: CASSYRGFKPTDTQYF.

The genes are TRBV6-5 and TRBJ1-5; no reliable D call. The V end lost 5 bases, the J end lost 5 bases, and 16 bases lay between the germline ends. Germline V gives CDR1 MNHEY, CDR2 SVGAGI. This CDR3 has 15 residues. CDR3 sequence (DNA): TGTGCCAGCAGTCGGTACCGCGGAGGAGATCAGCCCCAGCATTTT. It yields the protein CASSRYRGGDQPQHF.

The J gene is TRBJ2-7, the V gene TRBV6-5, with TRBD2 as a possible D gene (5 bases). The CDR3 contains 14 residues. The V and J ends lost 8 bases and 4 bases respectively, with 18 bases between them. From germline, CDR1 is MNHEY and CDR2 SVGAGI. The DNA of the CDR3 is TGTGCCAGCCCCCCCCGGCAGACTATATACGAGCAGTACTTC. This sequence encodes CASPPRQTIYEQYF.

This chain joins TRBV30 and TRBJ1-4, with D possibly being TRBD1 (5 bases). The CDR3 spans 13 residues. V lost 0 bases, J lost 4 bases, and 6 bases lay in between. Germline V gene sequence: CDR1 GTSNPN, CDR2 SVGIG (reference sequence). The CDR3 nucleotides read TGTGCCTGGAGTGTCCAGGGTAATGAAAAACTGTTTTTT. This codes for CAWSVQGNEKLFF. The variable domain in full, with the rest retrieved from reference TRBV30 and TRBJ1-4, is SQTIHQWPATLVQPVGSPLSLECTVEGTSNPNLYWYRQAAGRGLQLLFYSVGIGQISSEVPQNLSASRPQDRQFILSSKKLLLSDSGFYLCAWSVQGNEKLFFGSGTQLSVL.

V gene TRBV10-3 combines with J gene TRBJ1-1, with 10 bases matching TRBD1. The CDR3 spans 14 residues. Germline CDR1 is ENHRY and CDR2 is SYGVKD. The ends lost 3 bases at V and 11 bases at J; junction bases unmatched: 9. DNA for the CDR3: TGTGCCATCAGTGAAACCGAGACAGGGGGCGTTGCTTTCTTT. It specifies CAISETETGGVAFF.